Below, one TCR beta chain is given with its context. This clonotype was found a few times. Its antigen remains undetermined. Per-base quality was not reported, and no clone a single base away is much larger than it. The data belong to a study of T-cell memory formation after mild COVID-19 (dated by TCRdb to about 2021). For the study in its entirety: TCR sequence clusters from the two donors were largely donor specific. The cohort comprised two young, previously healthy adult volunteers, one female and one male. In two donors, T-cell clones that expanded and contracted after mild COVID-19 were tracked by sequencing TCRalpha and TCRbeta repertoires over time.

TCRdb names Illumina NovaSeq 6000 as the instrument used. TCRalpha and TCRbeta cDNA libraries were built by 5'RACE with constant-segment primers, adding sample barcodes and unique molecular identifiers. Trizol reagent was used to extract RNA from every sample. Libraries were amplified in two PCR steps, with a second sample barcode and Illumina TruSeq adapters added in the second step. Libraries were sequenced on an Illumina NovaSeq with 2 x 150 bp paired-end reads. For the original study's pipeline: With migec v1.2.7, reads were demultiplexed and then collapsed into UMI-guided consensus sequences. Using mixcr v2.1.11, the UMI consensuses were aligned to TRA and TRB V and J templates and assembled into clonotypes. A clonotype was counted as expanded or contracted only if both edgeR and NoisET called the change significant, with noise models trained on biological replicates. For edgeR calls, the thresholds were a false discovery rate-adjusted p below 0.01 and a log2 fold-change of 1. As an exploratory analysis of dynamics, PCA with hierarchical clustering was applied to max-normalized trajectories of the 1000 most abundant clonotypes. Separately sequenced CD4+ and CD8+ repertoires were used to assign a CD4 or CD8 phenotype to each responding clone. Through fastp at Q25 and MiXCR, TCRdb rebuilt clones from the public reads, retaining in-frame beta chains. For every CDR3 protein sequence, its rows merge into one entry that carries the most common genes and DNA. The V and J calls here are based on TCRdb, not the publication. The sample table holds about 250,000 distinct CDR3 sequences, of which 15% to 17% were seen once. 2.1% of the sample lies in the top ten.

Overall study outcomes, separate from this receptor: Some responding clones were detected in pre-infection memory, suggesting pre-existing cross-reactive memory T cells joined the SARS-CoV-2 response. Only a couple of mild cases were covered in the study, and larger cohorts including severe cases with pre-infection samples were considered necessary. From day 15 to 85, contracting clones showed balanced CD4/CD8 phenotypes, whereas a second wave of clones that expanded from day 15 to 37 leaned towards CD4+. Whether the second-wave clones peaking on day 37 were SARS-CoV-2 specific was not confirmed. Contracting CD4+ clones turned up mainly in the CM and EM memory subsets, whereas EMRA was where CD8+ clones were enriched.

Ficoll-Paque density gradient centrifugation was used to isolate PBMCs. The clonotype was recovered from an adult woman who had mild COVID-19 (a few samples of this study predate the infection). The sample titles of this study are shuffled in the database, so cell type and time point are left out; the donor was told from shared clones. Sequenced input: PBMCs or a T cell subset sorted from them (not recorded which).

The nucleotides read TGTGCCAGCAGCTTAGATAGCCAGCGGGGAAATGAGCAGTTCTTC. This encodes CASSLDSQRGNEQFF. The chain joins TRBV7-2 to TRBJ2-1; 7 bases in the junction line up with TRBD2. The CDR3, from cysteine to phenylalanine, totals 15 residues. The retained sequence is limited to the CDR3, 45 bases, with the frame set at the first base. From a lookup of the germline V gene, CDR1 and CDR2 are SGHTA and FQGNSA. Germline trimming: 1 base from V, 7 bases from J; junction bases outside gene matches: 7.